This T cell receptor beta chain appears in the sequencing data of a study of beta chain features in type 1 diabetes. On the study more broadly: All of the samples together had 107,917,701 sorted cells examined. The study, taken as a whole, reports: There was no resolution here of whether HLA type influences TCRB rearrangement.

The study reverse transcribed the entire isolated RNA, so it sequenced expressed TCRB transcripts. Profiling relied on immunoSEQ multiplex PCR, and the TCRdb table lists in-frame clones only, not all of them. The sample has fewer than 150,000 clones, 6.9% seen once. Germline CDR1 SGHVS, CDR2 FNYEAQ. V trimming: 5 bases; J trimming: 5 bases; junction bases outside the gene matches: 13. This CDR3 comprises 17 residues. To note about this clone: What it binds is not known.

Sequencing was carried out using central memory CD4+ T cells from blood. The chain uses TRBV7-6 and TRBJ2-1; TRBD2 agrees at 9 bases. This clonotype was obtained from a woman aged 30 to 39 in good health. In nucleotides, the CDR3 is TGTGCCAGCAGCGTACCGCCCGGGACTAGCTCGCACAATGAGCAGTTCTTC. The encoded protein is CASSVPPGTSSHNEQFF.